Presented here are 24 T cell receptor beta chains from one specimen sequenced in a study of naive and memory T cell subsets. A UMI-containing oligonucleotide was joined by 3' ligation to the TCR cDNA template. Amplification of ligated cDNA took four PCR rounds with SP2 and nested alpha and beta constant primers. MiXCR was run by TCRdb on the 5' RACE reads, yielding one entry per CDR3 protein. The table lists more than 45,000 distinct CDR3 sequences, about 4.4% of them singletons, with under 0.95% in the top ten. The source is a female donor in good health.

Many counts were recorded for this clonotype. V and J are TRBV9 and TRBJ2-1; the match to TRBD2 covers 12 bases. J was trimmed by 7 bases and V by 2 bases; bases with no gene match: 4. This CDR3 spans 15 amino acids. Germline values: CDR1 SGDLS, CDR2 YYNGEE. CDR3 protein: CASSVASGRGNEQFF. The CDR3 DNA sequence: TGTGCCAGCAGCGTCGCTAGCGGGAGGGGGAATGAGCAGTTCTTC.

This clonotype has ten or more counts. The chain links TRBV14 to TRBJ2-7, with 8 bases lining up with TRBD2. Germline loops: CDR1 SGHDN, CDR2 FVKESK. The CDR3 loop spans 14 amino acids. Trimming took 4 bases from V and 6 from J; bases not matched to a gene: 8. The CDR3 region is CASSRRLALSEQYF. DNA of the CDR3: TGTGCCAGCAGCCGAAGACTAGCGCTCTCCGAGCAGTACTTC.

This clonotype was seen at least ten times. The chain joins TRBV28 to TRBJ2-2, with 14 bases identical to TRBD2. V lost 5 bases and J lost 7; bases outside the gene matches: 6. Germline CDR1 reads MDHEN; CDR2 reads SYDVKM. The CDR3 contains 16 residues. The CDR3 loop reads CASSGGLAGAGGELFF. Written as DNA, the CDR3 is TGTGCCAGCAGTGGGGGACTAGCGGGAGCTGGCGGGGAGCTGTTTTTT.

This clonotype was observed at least ten times. This sequence joins TRBV6-2 or TRBV6-3 and TRBJ1-4; D unresolved. The V gene lost 5 bases and the J gene lost 6 bases, with 4 bases spanning the gap. The germline V gene has CDR1 MNHEY and CDR2 SVGEGT. The CDR3 is 11 residues long. The CDR3 sequence is CASSDYEKLFF. The DNA for the CDR3 is TGTGCCAGCAGTGATTATGAAAAACTGTTTTTT.

This clonotype was recorded many times. This chain links TRBV29-1 with TRBJ2-3; 8 nucleotides match TRBD1. Trimming cost V 5 bases and J 6 bases; bases outside gene matches: 4. This CDR3 has 12 residues. The germline V gene encodes CDR1 SQVTM and CDR2 ANQGSEA. In DNA, the CDR3 is TGCAGCGTTACAGGGGGTTCGGATACGCAGTATTTT. Protein sequence: CSVTGGSDTQYF.

This clonotype has ten or more counts. The chain combines TRBV5-1 with TRBJ1-4; D is unclear. V shed 4 bases and J shed 0 bases, with 10 bases lying between them. This CDR3 is 15 amino acids long. From germline, CDR1 is SGHRS and CDR2 YFSETQ. In DNA form, the CDR3 reads TGCGCCAGCAGCCCGTCGGGTGCAACTAATGAAAAACTGTTTTTT. It codes for CASSPSGATNEKLFF.

This chain joins TRBV29-1 and TRBJ2-3; the D gene is possibly TRBD1 (6 bases). The germline V gene encodes CDR1 SQVTM and CDR2 ANQGSEA. V was cut by 7 bases and J by 0 bases, with 14 bases left in between. The CDR3 length is 14 residues. This CDR3 reads CSGSRDTSTDTQYF. The CDR3 region has the DNA TGCAGCGGTAGCAGGGACACTAGCACAGATACGCAGTATTTT.

This clonotype has a count of ten or more. This chain joins TRBV28 and TRBJ1-1; D gene unclear. With 1 base removed from V and 1 base from J, the gap between germline ends came to 10 bases. From germline, CDR1 is MDHEN and CDR2 SYDVKM. The CDR3 contains 15 residues. As DNA, the CDR3 is TGTGCCAGCAGTTTATTGGGCACACAGAACACTGAAGCTTTCTTT. It yields the protein CASSLLGTQNTEAFF. Filled out from reference TRBV28 and TRBJ1-1, the complete variable domain reads DVKVTQSSRYLVKRTGEKVFLECVQDMDHENMFWYRQDPGLGLRLIYFSYDVKMKEKGDIPEGYSVSREKKERFSLILESASTNQTSMYLCASSLLGTQNTEAFFGQGTRLTVV.

This clonotype was seen more than once but under ten times. This chain joins TRBV6-6 and TRBJ2-6, with TRBD1 identical over 8 bases. CDR3 length: 16 amino acids. The V gene's germline CDR1 is MNHNY and CDR2 SVGAGI (reference sequence). After removal of 4 bases from V and 3 bases from J, the junction contained 5 bases not matched to a gene. For the CDR3, the DNA is TGTGCCAGCAGTTCCCCGGACAGGGTTGGGGCCAACGTCCTGACTTTC. It codes for CASSSPDRVGANVLTF.

The V and J genes are TRBV30 and TRBJ2-6; D is undetermined. V shed 0 bases and J shed 2 bases, with 2 bases lying between them. The CDR3 is made up of 13 amino acids. CDR1 GTSNPN and CDR2 SVGIG come from the germline V gene (reference sequence). CDR3 residues: CAWSVTGANVLTF. In nucleotides, the CDR3 is TGTGCCTGGAGTGTGACTGGGGCCAACGTCCTGACTTTC.

This chain links TRBV29-1 with TRBJ1-1; no definite D call. This CDR3 spans 12 amino acids. The germline V gene encodes CDR1 SQVTM and CDR2 ANQGSEA. V gave up 3 bases and J gave up 4 bases, with 9 bases separating them. The CDR3 loop reads CSVDMSITEAFF. CDR3 nucleotide sequence: TGCAGCGTTGACATGAGTATCACTGAAGCTTTCTTT.

This clonotype has just a few counts. This chain links TRBV5-1 with TRBJ2-1; 7 bases are shared with TRBD1. The CDR3 is 13 residues long. Trimming removed 2 bases from V and 5 bases from J; junction bases left unmatched: 1. From germline, CDR1 is SGHRS and CDR2 YFSETQ. The DNA for the CDR3 is TGCGCCAGCAGCTTCGGGACAGACAATGAGCAGTTCTTC. It is translated as CASSFGTDNEQFF. Full variable domain (rest looked up from reference TRBV5-1 and TRBJ2-1): KAGVTQTPRYLIKTRGQQVTLSCSPISGHRSVSWYQQTPGQGLQFLFEYFSETQRNKGNFPGRFSGRQFSNSRSEMNVSTLELGDSALYLCASSFGTDNEQFFGPGTRLTVL.

This clonotype was counted ten times or more. The rearrangement joins TRBV6-5 to TRBJ2-1, with 10 bases that match TRBD2. CDR3 length: 18 amino acids. V shed 0 bases and J 1 base; nucleotides not matched to a gene: 6. Germline assignment: CDR1 MNHEY and CDR2 SVGAGI. The CDR3 is CASSYSKTSGPSYNEQFF. The CDR3 DNA is TGTGCCAGCAGTTACTCGAAGACTAGCGGGCCATCCTACAATGAGCAGTTCTTC.

In its sample, this clonotype was seen many times. V gene TRBV7-6 combines with J gene TRBJ2-7, with D unresolved. Trimming took 5 bases from V and 3 from J, leaving 8 bases between them. Germline V gene data show CDR1 as SGHVS and CDR2 as FNYEAQ. This CDR3 is built from 12 residues. CDR3 sequence (DNA): TGTGCCAGCAGCCAACCAGTCTACGAGCAGTACTTC. Translating gives CASSQPVYEQYF.

The chain carries TRBV4-3 and TRBJ2-7; D is possibly TRBD1 (6 bases). The germline gives CDR1 LGHNA, CDR2 YSLEER. The CDR3 is made up of 14 amino acids. V dropped 4 bases and J dropped 6 bases, with 16 bases sitting between them. CDR3 sequence (DNA): TGCGCCAGCAGCCTGACAGGCCTCGGGGTCGAGCAGTACTTC. Its translation: CASSLTGLGVEQYF.

For this clonotype: The germline gene is not matched at one end of the junction; a read error may be the cause. The chain has TRBV5-6 and TRBJ1-2, with D possibly being TRBD1 (6 bases). The CDR3 has 12 amino acids. Germline V gene lookup returns CDR1 SGHDT and CDR2 YYEEEE. CDR3 coding DNA: TGTGCCACTGGACAGCCCAACTATGGCGACACCTTC. It is translated as CATGQPNYGDTF.

The table lists this clonotype with many counts. The V gene is TRBV28, the J gene TRBJ1-2, with D perhaps TRBD1 (5 bases). CDR1 and CDR2 from the germline V gene are MDHEN and SYDVKM. Trimming removed 6 bases from V and 6 bases from J, with 11 bases in between. The CDR3 length is 12 residues. DNA of the CDR3: TGTGCCAGCAGCTCCGGGGGAAATGGCTACACCTTC. As protein: CASSSGGNGYTF.

This clonotype was detected many times. The chain is built from TRBV19 and TRBJ2-3; no firm D call. Germline values: CDR1 LNHDA, CDR2 SQIVND (reference sequence). This CDR3 spans 14 amino acids. The V and J ends lost 5 bases and 1 base respectively, with 10 bases between them. CDR3 sequence reads: CASSDQHRTDTQYF. The CDR3, as DNA: TGTGCCAGTAGTGACCAGCATCGCACAGATACGCAGTATTTT.

Comments on this clonotype: A read error may explain this, as a much larger clone is one base away. V gene TRBV2 combines with J gene TRBJ2-3, with D uncertain. V shed 1 base and J shed 0 bases, with 8 bases lying between them. The CDR3 length is 15 residues. In germline, CDR1 is SNHLY, CDR2 FYNNEI. The CDR3 spells CASSEGAASTDTQYF. CDR3 in DNA: TGTGCCAGCAGTGAAGGGGCCGCAAGCACAGATACGCAGTATTTT.

The sample holds many counts of this clonotype. This chain links TRBV18 with TRBJ2-5; D unclear. CDR1 and CDR2 (germline): KGHSH, LQKENI. The CDR3 length is 12 residues. Trimming left V 3 bases short and J 5 bases short, with 7 bases between. In DNA, the CDR3 is TGTGCCAGCTCACCTAGATGGGAGACCCAGTACTTC. Translated, it gives CASSPRWETQYF.

This clonotype has more than one count but fewer than ten. In DNA form, the CDR3 reads TGCAGCGTTGATGGACTAGCGGGAGGGTACAATGAGCAGTTCTTC. It encodes CSVDGLAGGYNEQFF. The chain couples TRBV29-1 to TRBJ2-1; TRBD2 agrees at 15 bases. Germline trimming cut 3 bases from V and 4 bases from J; bases unmatched to any gene: 1. The CDR3 is made up of 15 amino acids. CDR1 and CDR2 from the germline V gene are SQVTM and ANQGSEA.

This clonotype was counted ten times or more. The chain combines TRBV27 with TRBJ2-7; D is uncertain. Trimming left V 3 bases short and J 7 bases short, with 10 bases between. The CDR3 spans 12 residues. Germline CDR1 MNHEY, CDR2 SMNVEV (reference sequence). CDR3: CASSFSWGEQYF. CDR3 in DNA: TGTGCCAGCAGTTTTTCTTGGGGTGAGCAGTACTTC.

This clonotype was seen at least ten times. The chain uses TRBV6-4 and TRBJ2-2, with 9 bases aligning to TRBD1. Germline assignment: CDR1 MRHNA and CDR2 SNTAGT. V was clipped by 10 bases and J by 4 bases; unmatched bases: 10. The CDR3 runs to 15 residues. CDR3 coding DNA: TGTGCCATCTGGAGCCGGGACAGGGTCACCGGGGAGCTGTTTTTT. It encodes CAIWSRDRVTGELFF.

This clonotype was seen many times. The chain is built from TRBV20-1 and TRBJ2-1, with D perhaps given as TRBD1 or TRBD2 (7 bases each). The CDR3 is 16 amino acids. In germline, CDR1 is DFQATT, CDR2 SNEGSKA (reference sequence). The germline V and J ends were trimmed by 0 bases and 0 bases, with 12 bases remaining between them. In nucleotides, the CDR3 is TGCAGTGCTAGAGATCAGGGGGGGAGCTCCTACAATGAGCAGTTCTTC. It translates to CSARDQGGSSYNEQFF.